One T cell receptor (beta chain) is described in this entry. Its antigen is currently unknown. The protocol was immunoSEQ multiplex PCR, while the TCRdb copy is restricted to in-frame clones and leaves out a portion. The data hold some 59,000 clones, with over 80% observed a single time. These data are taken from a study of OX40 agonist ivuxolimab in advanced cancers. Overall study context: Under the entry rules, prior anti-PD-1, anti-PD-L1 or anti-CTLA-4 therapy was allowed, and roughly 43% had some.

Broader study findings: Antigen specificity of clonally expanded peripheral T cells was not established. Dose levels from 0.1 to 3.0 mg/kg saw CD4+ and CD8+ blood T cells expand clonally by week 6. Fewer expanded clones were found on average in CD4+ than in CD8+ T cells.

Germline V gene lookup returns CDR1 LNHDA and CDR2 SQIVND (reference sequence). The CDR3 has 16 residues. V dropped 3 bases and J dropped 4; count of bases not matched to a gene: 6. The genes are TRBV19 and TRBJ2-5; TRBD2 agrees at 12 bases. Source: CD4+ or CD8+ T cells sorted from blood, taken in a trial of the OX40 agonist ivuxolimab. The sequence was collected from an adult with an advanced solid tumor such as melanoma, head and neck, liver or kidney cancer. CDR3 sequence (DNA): TGTGCCAGTAGTATTGTTTTGACTAGCGGGAGAGAGACCCAGTACTTC. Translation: CASSIVLTSGRETQYF.